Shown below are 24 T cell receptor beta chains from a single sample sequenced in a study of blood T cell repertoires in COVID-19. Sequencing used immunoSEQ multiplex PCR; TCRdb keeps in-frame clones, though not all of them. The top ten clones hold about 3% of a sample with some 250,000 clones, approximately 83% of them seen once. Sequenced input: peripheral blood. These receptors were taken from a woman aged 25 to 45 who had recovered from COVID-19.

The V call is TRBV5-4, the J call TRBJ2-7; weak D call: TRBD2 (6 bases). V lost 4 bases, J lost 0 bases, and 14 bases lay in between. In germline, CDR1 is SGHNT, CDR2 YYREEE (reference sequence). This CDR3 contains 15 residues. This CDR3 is CASSGGTVSSYEQYF. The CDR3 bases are TGTGCCAGCAGCGGCGGGACGGTTAGCTCCTACGAGCAGTACTTC.

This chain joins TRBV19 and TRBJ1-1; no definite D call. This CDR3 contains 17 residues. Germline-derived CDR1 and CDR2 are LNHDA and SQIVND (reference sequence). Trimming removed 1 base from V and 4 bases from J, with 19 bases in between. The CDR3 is CASSIAPAGQGGTEAFF. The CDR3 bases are TGTGCCAGTAGTATAGCCCCGGCGGGCCAAGGAGGCACTGAAGCTTTCTTT.

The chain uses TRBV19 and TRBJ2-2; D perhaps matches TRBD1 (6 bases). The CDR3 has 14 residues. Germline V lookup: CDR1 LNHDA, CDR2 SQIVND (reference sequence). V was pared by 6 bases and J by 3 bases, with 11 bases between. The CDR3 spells CASRGGFDTGELFF. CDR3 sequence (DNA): TGTGCCAGTAGAGGGGGTTTTGACACCGGGGAGCTGTTTTTT. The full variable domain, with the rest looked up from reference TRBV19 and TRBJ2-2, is DGGITQSPKYLFRKEGQNVTLSCEQNLNHDAMYWYRQDPGQGLRLIYYSQIVNDFQKGDIAEGYSVSREKKESFPLTVTSAQKNPTAFYLCASRGGFDTGELFFGEGSRLTVL.

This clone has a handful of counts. The DNA for the CDR3 is TGCGCCAGCAGCTCGGGACAGGGGAGTTTCACTGAAGCTTTCTTT. Translation gives CASSSGQGSFTEAFF. This sequence joins TRBV5-1 and TRBJ1-1, with TRBD1 matching 10 bases. The trim removed 3 bases at V and 4 bases at J, leaving 6 bases unmatched. Germline CDR1 SGHRS, CDR2 YFSETQ. This CDR3 has 15 amino acids.

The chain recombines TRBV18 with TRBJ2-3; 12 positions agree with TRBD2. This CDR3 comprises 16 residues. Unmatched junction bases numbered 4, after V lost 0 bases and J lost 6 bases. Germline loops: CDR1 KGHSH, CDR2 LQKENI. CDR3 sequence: CASSPPLAGGHDTQYF. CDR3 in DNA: TGTGCCAGCTCACCACCACTAGCGGGGGGACACGATACGCAGTATTTT.

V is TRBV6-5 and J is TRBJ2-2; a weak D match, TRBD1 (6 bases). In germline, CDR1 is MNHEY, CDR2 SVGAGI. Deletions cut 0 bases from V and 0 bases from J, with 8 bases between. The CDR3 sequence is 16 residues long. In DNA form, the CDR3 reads TGTGCCAGCAGTTACTCGGGGACAACGAACACCGGGGAGCTGTTTTTT. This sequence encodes CASSYSGTTNTGELFF.

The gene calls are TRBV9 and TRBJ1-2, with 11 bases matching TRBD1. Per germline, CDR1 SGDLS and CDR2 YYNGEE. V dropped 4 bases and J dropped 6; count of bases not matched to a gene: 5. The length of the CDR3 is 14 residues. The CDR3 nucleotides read TGTGCCAGCAGCCGGGACAGGGGGTATGATGGCTACACCTTC. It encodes CASSRDRGYDGYTF.

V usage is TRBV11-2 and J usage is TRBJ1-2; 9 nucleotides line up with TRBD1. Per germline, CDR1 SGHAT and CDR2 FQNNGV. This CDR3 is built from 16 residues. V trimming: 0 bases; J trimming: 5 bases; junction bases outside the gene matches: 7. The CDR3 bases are TGTGCCAGCAGCTTAGATCCGGGGACAGGGTTTTATGGCTACACCTTC. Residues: CASSLDPGTGFYGYTF.

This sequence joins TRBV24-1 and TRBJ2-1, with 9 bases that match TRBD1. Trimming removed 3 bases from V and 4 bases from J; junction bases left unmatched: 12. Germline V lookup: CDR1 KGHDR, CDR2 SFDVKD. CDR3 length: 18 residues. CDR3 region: CATSDRTGGVGDYNEQFF. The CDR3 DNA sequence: TGTGCCACCAGTGATCGCACAGGGGGCGTTGGAGATTACAATGAGCAGTTCTTC.

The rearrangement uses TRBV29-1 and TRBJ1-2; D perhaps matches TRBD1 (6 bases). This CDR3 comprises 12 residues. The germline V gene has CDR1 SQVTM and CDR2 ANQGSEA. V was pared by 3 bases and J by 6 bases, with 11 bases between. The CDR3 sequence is CSVDGRGDGYTF. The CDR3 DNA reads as TGCAGCGTTGATGGCAGGGGCGATGGCTACACCTTC.

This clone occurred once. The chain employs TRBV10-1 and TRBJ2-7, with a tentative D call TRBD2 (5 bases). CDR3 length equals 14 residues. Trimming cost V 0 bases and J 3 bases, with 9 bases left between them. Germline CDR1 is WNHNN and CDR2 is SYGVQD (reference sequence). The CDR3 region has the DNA TGCGCCAGCAGTGAGTCGGGAGAGAACTACGAGCAGTACTTC. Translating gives CASSESGENYEQYF.

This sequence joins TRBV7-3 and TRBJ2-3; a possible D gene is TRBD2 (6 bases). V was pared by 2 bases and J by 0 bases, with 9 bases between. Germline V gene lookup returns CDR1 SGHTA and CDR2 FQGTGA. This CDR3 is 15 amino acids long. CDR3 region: CASSLAGRSTDTQYF. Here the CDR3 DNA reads TGTGCCAGCAGCTTAGCGGGGAGGAGCACAGATACGCAGTATTTT.

CDR3 sequence reads: CASSEALWANQPQHF. CDR3 bases: TGTGCCAGCAGTGAAGCGTTGTGGGCCAATCAGCCCCAGCATTTT. This chain joins TRBV6-1 and TRBJ1-5; D gene uncertain. Germline assignment: CDR1 MNHNS and CDR2 SASEGT. The CDR3 has 15 residues. V shed 0 bases and J shed 3 bases, with 9 bases lying between them.

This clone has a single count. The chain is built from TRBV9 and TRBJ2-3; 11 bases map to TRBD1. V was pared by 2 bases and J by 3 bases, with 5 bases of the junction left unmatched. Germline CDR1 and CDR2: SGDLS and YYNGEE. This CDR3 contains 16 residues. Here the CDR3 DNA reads TGTGCCAGCAGCGTCGGACAGGGGGCATTAACAGATACGCAGTATTTT. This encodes CASSVGQGALTDTQYF.

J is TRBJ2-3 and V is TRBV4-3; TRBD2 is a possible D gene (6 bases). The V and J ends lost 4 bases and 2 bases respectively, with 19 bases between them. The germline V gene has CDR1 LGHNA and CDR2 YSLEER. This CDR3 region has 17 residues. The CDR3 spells CASSPGGADSYTDTQYF. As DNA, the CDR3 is TGCGCCAGCAGCCCCGGAGGGGCAGACTCATACACAGATACGCAGTATTTT.

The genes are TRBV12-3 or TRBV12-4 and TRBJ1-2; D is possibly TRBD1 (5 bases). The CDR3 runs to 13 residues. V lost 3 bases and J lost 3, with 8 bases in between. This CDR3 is CASSLGGDYGYTF. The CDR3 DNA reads TGTGCCAGCAGTTTGGGGGGTGACTATGGCTACACCTTC.

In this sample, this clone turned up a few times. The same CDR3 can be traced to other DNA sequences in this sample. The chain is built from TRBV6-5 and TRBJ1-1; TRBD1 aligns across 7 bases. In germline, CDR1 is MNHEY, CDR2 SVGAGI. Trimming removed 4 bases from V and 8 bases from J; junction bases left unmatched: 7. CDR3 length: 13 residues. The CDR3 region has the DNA TGTGCCAGCAGTTCTAGGACAGGTCGGGAAGCTTTCTTT. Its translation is CASSSRTGREAFF.

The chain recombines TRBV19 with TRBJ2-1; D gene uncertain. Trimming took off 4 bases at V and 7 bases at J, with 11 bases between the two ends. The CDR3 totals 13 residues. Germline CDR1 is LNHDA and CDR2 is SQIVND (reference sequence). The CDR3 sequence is CASSTARWNEQFF. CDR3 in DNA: TGTGCCAGTAGTACAGCTAGGTGGAATGAGCAGTTCTTC.

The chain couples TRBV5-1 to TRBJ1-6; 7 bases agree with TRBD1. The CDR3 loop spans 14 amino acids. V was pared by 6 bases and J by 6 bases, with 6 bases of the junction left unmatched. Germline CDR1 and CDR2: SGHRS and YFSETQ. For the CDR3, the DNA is TGCGCCAGCATTGCCCAGGGGGGTAATTCACCCCTCCACTTT. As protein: CASIAQGGNSPLHF.

For the CDR3, the DNA is TGTGCCAGCAGCTCCTACAGGAATTACAATGAGCAGTTCTTC. Its translation: CASSSYRNYNEQFF. This sequence joins TRBV7-8 and TRBJ2-1; tentatively, D is TRBD1 (5 bases). CDR3 size: 14 residues. Germline V gene data show CDR1 as SGHVS and CDR2 as FQNEAQ. Between the trimmed V and J ends, which lost 4 bases and 4 bases, there was a span of 11 bases.

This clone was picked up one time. The CDR3 protein is CASSPLRGQIHPQGYTF. Here the CDR3 DNA reads TGTGCCAGCTCACCACTCCGGGGACAGATACACCCTCAGGGCTACACCTTC. V and J are TRBV18 and TRBJ1-2; TRBD1 matches at 7 bases. CDR3 length: 17 residues. V gave up 1 base and J gave up 8 bases; unmatched junction bases: 16. CDR1 and CDR2 (germline): KGHSH, LQKENI.

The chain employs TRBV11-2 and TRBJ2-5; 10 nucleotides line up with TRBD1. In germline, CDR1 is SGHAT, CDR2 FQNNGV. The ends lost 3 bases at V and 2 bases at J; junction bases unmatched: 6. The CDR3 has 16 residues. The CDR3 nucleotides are TGTGCCAGCAGCTTGGGGGACAGGGGAGATCAAGAGACCCAGTACTTC. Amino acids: CASSLGDRGDQETQYF.

CDR3 loop: CASSKDMQSSGNTIYF. The CDR3 DNA reads as TGCGCCAGCAGCAAGGACATGCAGAGCTCTGGAAACACCATATATTTT. The rearrangement joins TRBV5-1 to TRBJ1-3, with D possibly being TRBD1 (5 bases). Trimming took off 4 bases at V and 0 bases at J, with 14 bases between the two ends. Looked up from germline, CDR1 is SGHRS and CDR2 is YFSETQ. The CDR3 has 16 residues. Full variable domain (rest looked up from reference TRBV5-1 and TRBJ1-3): KAGVTQTPRYLIKTRGQQVTLSCSPISGHRSVSWYQQTPGQGLQFLFEYFSETQRNKGNFPGRFSGRQFSNSRSEMNVSTLELGDSALYLCASSKDMQSSGNTIYFGEGSWLTVV.

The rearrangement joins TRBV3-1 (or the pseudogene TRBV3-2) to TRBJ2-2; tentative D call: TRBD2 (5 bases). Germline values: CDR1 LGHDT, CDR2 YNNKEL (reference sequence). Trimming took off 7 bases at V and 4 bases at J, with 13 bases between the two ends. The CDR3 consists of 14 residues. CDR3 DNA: TGTGCCAGCACCCCGAGGGAAAGCACCGGGGAGCTGTTTTTT. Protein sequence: CASTPRESTGELFF.